These 11 T cell receptor beta chains were sequenced from one sample in a study of blood T cell repertoires in COVID-19. Repertoires were generated with immunoSEQ multiplex PCR, while TCRdb's copy carries only in-frame clones and drops some. The table lists about 89,000 clones, roughly 74% of them singletons. What was sequenced was peripheral blood. These receptors all stem from a man in his 70s with COVID-19, enrolled during active disease.

The genes are TRBV28 and TRBJ2-1, with a possible D match to TRBD2 (5 bases). Deletions cut 6 bases from V and 5 bases from J, with 17 bases between. Germline V gene data show CDR1 as MDHEN and CDR2 as SYDVKM. The CDR3 consists of 15 residues. The CDR3 loop reads CASSLWGSAHNEQFF. The CDR3 DNA reads TGTGCCAGCAGCCTATGGGGTAGCGCGCACAATGAGCAGTTCTTC.

This clone was recorded once. V gene TRBV5-1 combines with J gene TRBJ1-2, with a possible D match to TRBD1 (6 bases). The length of the CDR3 is 14 residues. The V and J ends lost 0 bases and 2 bases respectively, with 8 bases between them. Germline CDR1 is SGHRS and CDR2 is YFSETQ. The CDR3 nucleotides are TGCGCCAGCAGCTTGGGGCAGGGGAACTATGGCTACACCTTC. It specifies CASSLGQGNYGYTF.

The chain is built from TRBV7-9 and TRBJ2-5, with TRBD1 as a possible D gene (6 bases). V lost 5 bases and J 0 bases, leaving 13 bases between the germline ends. Germline CDR1 is SEHNR and CDR2 is FQNEAQ (reference sequence). The CDR3 is made up of 15 amino acids. The CDR3 region has the DNA TGTGCCAGCAGCATGGACAGCACGTACCAAGAGACCCAGTACTTC. It translates to CASSMDSTYQETQYF. The variable domain in full, completed from reference TRBV7-9 and TRBJ2-5, reads DTGVSQNPRHKITKRGQNVTFRCDPISEHNRLYWYRQTLGQGPEFLTYFQNEAQLEKSRLLSDRFSAERPKGSFSTLEIQRTEQGDSAMYLCASSMDSTYQETQYFGPGTRLLVL.

This chain joins TRBV4-2 and TRBJ2-5; 9 bases align to TRBD1. In germline, CDR1 is LGHNA, CDR2 YNFKEQ. The CDR3 has 15 residues. The V and J ends lost 0 bases and 4 bases, in that order; junction bases with no gene match: 3. CDR3 sequence reads: CASSQDRQGVETQYF. The CDR3 DNA sequence: TGTGCCAGCAGCCAAGATCGACAGGGGGTAGAGACCCAGTACTTC.

V gene TRBV7-9 combines with J gene TRBJ2-5, with 15 bases aligning to TRBD2. The J segment lost 3 bases and the V segment lost 4 bases, leaving 6 bases of the junction unmatched. CDR3 length: 17 residues. CDR1 is SEHNR and CDR2 is FQNEAQ in the germline V gene (reference sequence). The chain's CDR3 is CASSWTRTSGGEETQYF. CDR3 bases: TGTGCCAGCAGCTGGACTCGGACTAGCGGGGGGGAAGAGACCCAGTACTTC.

The rearrangement joins TRBV21-1 to TRBJ2-1; the table assigns TRBD1, which was not confirmed against the DNA. TRBV21-1 is a listed pseudogene. The CDR3 totals 20 residues. DNA for the CDR3: TGTGCCAGCAGCAATGGGTCCACAGGGCTCGATCTCAGCTCCTACAATGAGCAGTTCTTC. This sequence encodes CASSNGSTGLDLSSYNEQFF.

This clone appeared a single time. The chain links TRBV4-1 to TRBJ1-5; D unresolved. The V end was cut by 0 bases, the J end by 4 bases, with 10 bases between. Germline CDR1 reads MGHRA; CDR2 reads YSYEKL. The CDR3 totals 15 residues. CDR3 loop: CASSQEGRSNQPQHF. In DNA form, the CDR3 reads TGCGCCAGCAGCCAAGAGGGCCGATCAAATCAGCCCCAGCATTTT.

The chain joins TRBV10-3 to TRBJ2-1; TRBD1 matches at 8 bases. Germline values: CDR1 ENHRY, CDR2 SYGVKD. The CDR3 runs to 18 residues. The ends lost 0 bases at V and 9 bases at J; junction bases unmatched: 16. The CDR3 bases are TGTGCCATCAGTGAGTCCCCCGGACAGGGCCTTATTACGGGTGAGCAGTTCTTC. This gives the protein CAISESPGQGLITGEQFF.

V usage is TRBV4-1 and J usage is TRBJ1-2; 12 nucleotides align to TRBD1. The CDR3 covers 15 residues. J was trimmed by 6 bases and V by 1 base; bases with no gene match: 3. The germline V gene has CDR1 MGHRA and CDR2 YSYEKL. The chain's CDR3 is CASSQGDRGHHGYTF. The CDR3 nucleotides are TGCGCCAGCAGCCAAGGGGACAGGGGGCATCATGGCTACACCTTC.

This clone was recorded a few times. This chain uses TRBV5-6 with TRBJ1-1, with 8 bases identical to TRBD1. The CDR3 contains 15 residues. In germline, CDR1 is SGHDT, CDR2 YYEEEE. The V and J ends lost 2 bases and 7 bases, in that order; junction bases with no gene match: 10. Written as DNA, the CDR3 is TGTGCCAGCAGCTTTGGTAATCAGGGGGCGTTTGAAGCTTTCTTT. As protein: CASSFGNQGAFEAFF.

This clone occurred once. This chain connects TRBV19 to TRBJ2-7; TRBD1 agrees at 7 bases. The V and J ends lost 9 bases and 3 bases, in that order; junction bases with no gene match: 5. CDR1 is LNHDA, CDR2 SQIVND, per germline (reference sequence). The CDR3 contains 12 residues. The CDR3 spells CASRDSFYEQYF. CDR3 sequence (DNA): TGTGCCAGCCGGGACAGTTTCTACGAGCAGTACTTC.